This T cell receptor (beta chain) was found in a study of OX40 agonist ivuxolimab in advanced cancers. Study context: More than 35% of patients had received prior checkpoint inhibitor therapy. One hepatocellular carcinoma and a couple of cutaneous melanoma patients partially responded.

Assay: immunoSEQ multiplex PCR; the TCRdb copy retains only in-frame clones and omits some. The repertoire holds tens of thousands of clones, with 89% as singletons. On this clone: Its antigen is unidentified.

Samples of blood were obtained at baseline, on cycle 4 day 1, and on cycle 7 day 1. This CDR3 has 13 residues. Per germline, CDR1 MGHRA and CDR2 YSYEKL. Trimming stripped 4 bases from V and 3 bases from J, with 10 bases between. Findings and limits, study-wide: Partial responders at 0.1-3.0 mg/kg had among the lowest clonal expansion.

This sequence joins TRBV4-1 and TRBJ2-7; D is tentatively TRBD1 or TRBD2 (5 bases each). This sequence originates from an adult with an advanced solid tumor such as melanoma, head and neck, liver or kidney cancer. Sequencing was performed on CD4+ or CD8+ T cells sorted from blood, taken in a trial of the OX40 agonist ivuxolimab. The CDR3 nucleotides are TGCGCCAGCAGCCCCCGGGACGACTACGAGCAGTACTTC. Translating it yields CASSPRDDYEQYF.